This T cell receptor (beta chain) was recorded in a study of beta chain features in type 1 diabetes. Whole-study context: The samples had roughly 100,000,000 sorted cells examined in all.

The study's findings and limits: Significant though moderate, a shortening of TCRB CDR3s appeared in all four CD4+ subsets of Type 1 diabetes patients.

Investigators reverse transcribed all isolated RNA, so they sequenced expressed TCRB transcripts. The data were produced by immunoSEQ multiplex PCR, yet TCRdb's version contains in-frame clones alone and is incomplete. The repertoire has 240,000 or so clones, 27% of them found once; the top ten carry 3.5% to 4%. CDR1 is SGDLS, CDR2 YYNGEE, per germline. This CDR3 region has 15 residues. The V end was cut by 4 bases, the J end by 1 base, with 14 bases between. Details on this clone: What it binds is not known.

One heparinised blood draw averaging approximately 100 mL was given by each donor. Isolation of CD4+ naive, central memory, regulatory and stem cell-like memory cells was achieved by sorting via CD45RO/CCR7/CD25/CD127/CD95/CD27. This receptor was identified in a young man in good health. Material for sequencing was central memory CD4+ T cells from blood. The V and J genes are TRBV9 and TRBJ1-1, with D possibly TRBD1 on 5 matching bases. The CDR3 spells CASSPRPGTNTEAFF. In DNA, the CDR3 is TGTGCCAGCAGCCCACGCCCGGGGACGAACACTGAAGCTTTCTTT.